This T cell receptor (beta chain) stems from a study of blood T cell repertoires in COVID-19. Trimming removed 7 bases at V and 4 bases at J, with 14 bases between. The CDR3 runs to 13 residues. Germline values: CDR1 SGHRS, CDR2 YFSETQ. Produced via immunoSEQ multiplex PCR; TCRdb's table is partial and in-frame only. Among a few hundred thousand clones, approximately 89% were seen once, and the ten largest hold 2.9%. The source of this sequence is a woman between 50 and 59 years old who had been exposed to COVID-19. The sequenced sample consisted of PBMCs or T cells enriched from blood (not recorded which). This rearrangement joins TRBV5-1 to TRBJ1-1, with a weak D call TRBD1 (6 bases). CDR3 DNA: TGCGCCAGCCGGCAGGGGCTCGGCACTGAAGCTTTCTTT. Its translation: CASRQGLGTEAFF.